The clone carrying this T cell receptor beta chain was picked up many times. This sample is part of a study of T-cell reconstitution after alpha-beta-depleted transplantation in children. The CDR3 runs to 13 residues. Germline V CDR1 and CDR2: SGHRS, YFSETQ. Trimming removed 2 bases at V and 0 bases at J, with 4 bases between. Unique molecular identifiers were incorporated when the TCRbeta library was constructed. TCRdb fed the PCR reads into MiXCR, producing one record per CDR3 protein. The sample lists 150,000 to 200,000 distinct CDR3 sequences; approximately 7% were seen once. This sequence was found in a human donor who donated a stem cell graft to a child with Wiskott-Aldrich syndrome. This chain joins TRBV5-1 and TRBJ2-3; the D is unclear. Sample: PBMCs from the stem cell graft donor, taken from the stem cell graft. In DNA form, the CDR3 reads TGCGCCAGCAGCTTCTCTAGCACAGATACGCAGTATTTT. This codes for CASSFSSTDTQYF.